Following are 23 T cell receptor beta chains from one sample sequenced in a study of blood T cell repertoires in COVID-19. Sequenced by immunoSEQ multiplex PCR; TCRdb stores in-frame clones only, minus some. The table has some 320,000 clones, about 90% seen once; the top ten hold 11%. The source material was peripheral blood. Every receptor here comes from a woman between 25 and 40 years old with COVID-19, enrolled during active disease.

V is TRBV6-5 and J is TRBJ1-5; D is possibly TRBD1 (5 bases). The germline V and J ends were trimmed by 6 bases and 3 bases, with 9 bases remaining between them. This CDR3 region has 13 residues. Germline V gene data show CDR1 as MNHEY and CDR2 as SVGAGI. CDR3 amino acids: CASSDSYNQPQHF. CDR3 DNA sequence: TGTGCCAGCAGCGACAGCTACAATCAGCCCCAGCATTTT.

The V and J genes are TRBV19 and TRBJ2-3; possibly TRBD1 for D (5 bases). Germline values: CDR1 LNHDA, CDR2 SQIVND (reference sequence). Trimming stripped 4 bases from V and 2 bases from J, with 7 bases between. The CDR3 is made up of 13 amino acids. CDR3 sequence (DNA): TGTGCCAGTAGTAGGACATACACAGATACGCAGTATTTT. Translation gives CASSRTYTDTQYF.

The chain employs TRBV28 and TRBJ2-3; a possible D gene is TRBD2 (6 bases). The CDR3 loop spans 12 amino acids. Germline CDR1 and CDR2: MDHEN and SYDVKM. Between the trimmed V and J ends, which lost 10 bases and 3 bases, there was a span of 11 bases. This CDR3 is CANPGGTDTQYF. CDR3 coding DNA: TGTGCCAACCCCGGGGGAACAGATACGCAGTATTTT.

This clone appeared a single time. The genes are TRBV19 and TRBJ1-6; the D is unclear. CDR3 size: 11 residues. Looked up from germline, CDR1 is LNHDA and CDR2 is SQIVND (reference sequence). V was shortened by 3 bases and J by 10 bases, with 4 bases between the two germline ends. The CDR3 DNA is TGTGCCAGTAGTATCTCCTCACCCCTCCACTTT. Residues: CASSISSPLHF. Full variable domain (outside the CDR3, taken from reference TRBV19 and TRBJ1-6): DGGITQSPKYLFRKEGQNVTLSCEQNLNHDAMYWYRQDPGQGLRLIYYSQIVNDFQKGDIAEGYSVSREKKESFPLTVTSAQKNPTAFYLCASSISSPLHFGNGTRLTVT.

The gene calls are TRBV29-1 and TRBJ2-2; 7 bases are a match to TRBD1. V was clipped by 7 bases and J by 7 bases; unmatched bases: 6. This CDR3 has 12 residues. The germline V gene has CDR1 SQVTM and CDR2 ANQGSEA. CDR3 amino acids: CSAVQGDGELFF. The DNA for the CDR3 is TGCAGCGCCGTTCAGGGGGACGGGGAGCTGTTTTTT.

CDR3 DNA: TGTGCCAGTGCCGGGACAGGGGGCAGTCAGCCCCAGCATTTT. Amino acid sequence: CASAGTGGSQPQHF. V is TRBV6-5 and J is TRBJ1-5; 12 nucleotides line up with TRBD1. Germline values: CDR1 MNHEY, CDR2 SVGAGI. V was pared by 9 bases and J by 6 bases, with 6 bases of the junction left unmatched. CDR3 length: 14 residues.

The chain carries TRBV28 and TRBJ1-6; 9 bases match TRBD1. CDR1 is MDHEN, CDR2 SYDVKM, per germline. V shed 7 bases and J 0 bases; nucleotides not matched to a gene: 7. The CDR3 consists of 17 residues. The CDR3 region has the DNA TGTGCCAGCACTCCGGGACAGGGCTACTCCTATAATTCACCCCTCCACTTT. Translation gives CASTPGQGYSYNSPLHF.

This chain connects TRBV7-9 to TRBJ1-5; weak D call: TRBD1 (5 bases). CDR3 length: 16 amino acids. Trimming left V 4 bases short and J 5 bases short, with 18 bases between. From germline, CDR1 is SEHNR and CDR2 FQNEAQ (reference sequence). In nucleotides, the CDR3 is TGTGCCAGCAGCTACAAACTGGGGCAGCGTCATCAGCCCCAGCATTTT. Translating it yields CASSYKLGQRHQPQHF.

The chain recombines TRBV24-1 with TRBJ1-4, with 7 bases identical to TRBD1. The CDR3 runs 15 residues. The germline V gene has CDR1 KGHDR and CDR2 SFDVKD. The V segment lost 2 bases and the J segment 10 bases; nucleotides outside the gene matches: 9. CDR3 sequence reads: CATSDSQGVGGKLFF. In nucleotides, the CDR3 is TGTGCCACCAGTGATTCCCAGGGGGTAGGTGGAAAACTGTTTTTT.

The chain recombines TRBV19 with TRBJ1-5; 8 bases fit TRBD1. Germline V gene data show CDR1 as LNHDA and CDR2 as SQIVND (reference sequence). This CDR3 is built from 13 residues. The trim removed 6 bases at V and 7 bases at J, leaving 5 bases unmatched. The DNA for the CDR3 is TGTGCCAGTAGGGAACAGGGGGTACAGCCCCAGCATTTT. This gives the protein CASREQGVQPQHF.

This clone was seen once. The rearrangement joins TRBV21-1 to TRBJ1-2; TRBD1, the D gene given by the table, was not confirmed from the DNA. TRBV21-1 is noted as a pseudogene. This CDR3 region has 18 residues. CDR3 loop: CASSNEGTGGPGNGGYTF. As DNA, the CDR3 is TGTGCCAGCAGCAACGAAGGGACAGGGGGGCCGGGGAACGGAGGCTACACCTTC.

The chain links TRBV19 to TRBJ1-3; TRBD1 aligns across 9 bases. Germline loops: CDR1 LNHDA, CDR2 SQIVND (reference sequence). Unmatched junction bases numbered 10, after V lost 6 bases and J lost 7 bases. The CDR3 covers 15 residues. DNA for the CDR3: TGTGCCAGTAGCCCTCCGGACAGGGGCCCGAACACCATATATTTT. The encoded protein is CASSPPDRGPNTIYF.

The sample holds a few counts of this clone. The chain uses TRBV28 and TRBJ1-5, with D maybe TRBD1 (5 bases). Trimming stripped 2 bases from V and 7 bases from J, with 12 bases between. Germline lookup yields CDR1 MDHEN and CDR2 SYDVKM. The CDR3 sequence is 14 residues long. CDR3 protein: CASSLPDIAQPQHF. The CDR3 DNA reads as TGTGCCAGCAGTTTACCGGACATCGCACAGCCCCAGCATTTT.

The chain joins TRBV19 to TRBJ2-7; tentatively, D is TRBD2 (6 bases). Trimming pared 1 base from V and 3 bases from J, leaving 7 bases between. The germline V gene has CDR1 LNHDA and CDR2 SQIVND (reference sequence). The CDR3 is 13 amino acids. The CDR3 region has the DNA TGTGCCAGTAGTATAGTCGGGGGCTACGAGCAGTACTTC. Protein sequence: CASSIVGGYEQYF.

This chain joins TRBV7-2 and TRBJ2-5; TRBD2 matches 13 bases. Germline assignment: CDR1 SGHTA and CDR2 FQGNSA. J lost 5 bases, V lost 2 bases, and 5 bases had no gene match. This CDR3 has 16 residues. The CDR3 bases are TGTGCCAGCAGCTTATTTACTAGCGGGGGGGCGGAGACCCAGTACTTC. Amino acid sequence: CASSLFTSGGAETQYF.

This clone appeared a single time. CDR3: CASTLPGQGAGELFF. The CDR3 DNA reads TGTGCCAGCACCCTGCCGGGACAGGGGGCCGGGGAGCTGTTTTTT. This chain joins TRBV7-8 and TRBJ2-2; 11 bases align to TRBD1. The ends lost 7 bases at V and 6 bases at J; junction bases unmatched: 7. CDR1 SGHVS and CDR2 FQNEAQ come from the germline V gene. The CDR3 sequence is 15 residues long.

V is TRBV13 and J is TRBJ2-1, with D perhaps matching TRBD2 (5 bases). V lost 3 bases and J 4 bases, leaving 10 bases between the germline ends. Germline CDR1 PRHDT, CDR2 FYEKMQ (reference sequence). The CDR3 is 14 amino acids. The CDR3 DNA follows: TGTGCCAGCAGCTTCCGGGGTCTATACAATGAGCAGTTCTTC. Translated: CASSFRGLYNEQFF.

This clone came up once. This rearrangement joins TRBV14 to TRBJ2-7; 7 bases map to TRBD1. V gave up 1 base and J gave up 3 bases; unmatched junction bases: 6. The CDR3 has 15 residues. CDR1 is SGHDN and CDR2 is FVKESK in the germline V gene. The CDR3 is CASSQGTGVDYEQYF. CDR3 coding DNA: TGTGCCAGCAGCCAAGGAACAGGGGTAGACTACGAGCAGTACTTC. Variable domain in full (rest from reference TRBV14 and TRBJ2-7): EAGVTQFPSHSVIEKGQTVTLRCDPISGHDNLYWYRRVMGKEIKFLLHFVKESKQDESGMPNNRFLAERTGGTYSTLKVQPAELEDSGVYFCASSQGTGVDYEQYFGPGTRLTVT.

The chain combines TRBV6-5 with TRBJ1-1; D not certain. The CDR3 has 13 residues. Germline V gives CDR1 MNHEY, CDR2 SVGAGI. Trimming removed 0 bases from V and 1 base from J, with 3 bases in between. DNA of the CDR3: TGTGCCAGCAGTTACTCTCAGAACACTGAAGCTTTCTTT. This sequence encodes CASSYSQNTEAFF.

The chain carries TRBV19 and TRBJ1-2; TRBD1 might be the D (6 bases). The ends were cut back, 3 bases at V and 4 bases at J, with 12 bases in the middle. There are 14 residues in the CDR3. Germline assignment: CDR1 LNHDA and CDR2 SQIVND (reference sequence). The CDR3 reads CASSILDRSYGYTF. The CDR3 nucleotides read TGTGCCAGTAGTATTCTGGACAGAAGCTATGGCTACACCTTC.

This clone has just a few counts. V and J are TRBV19 and TRBJ1-5; 8 bases agree with TRBD1. The germline V gene has CDR1 LNHDA and CDR2 SQIVND (reference sequence). The length of the CDR3 is 21 residues. Germline trimming cut 4 bases from V and 0 bases from J; bases unmatched to any gene: 20. The CDR3 is CASSRYPLRQGAHLSNQPQHF. The CDR3 DNA follows: TGTGCCAGTAGTAGATACCCTCTTAGGCAGGGGGCCCACCTTAGCAATCAGCCCCAGCATTTT.

This sequence joins TRBV5-1 and TRBJ1-6; D gene ambiguous. The CDR3 runs to 15 residues. Germline CDR1 is SGHRS and CDR2 is YFSETQ. With 0 bases removed from V and 10 bases from J, the gap between germline ends came to 14 bases. In DNA, the CDR3 is TGCGCCAGCAGCTTGGAAGGCAGTCCGGGATCACCCCTCCACTTT. Translated: CASSLEGSPGSPLHF.

A single count supports this clone. V is TRBV19 and J is TRBJ2-1; TRBD2 matches 7 bases. The CDR3 consists of 15 residues. The V gene's germline CDR1 is LNHDA and CDR2 SQIVND (reference sequence). Trimming took 5 bases from V and 0 from J; bases not matched to a gene: 4. CDR3 in DNA: TGTGCCAGTAGTGCATCTAGCGGCTCCTACAATGAGCAGTTCTTC. Translating it yields CASSASSGSYNEQFF.